Following are 12 T cell receptor beta chains from one sample sequenced in a study of OX40 agonist ivuxolimab in advanced cancers. Library creation used the immunoSEQ multiplex PCR assay. TCRdb took over this immuneACCESS table, retaining in-frame rearrangements with V and J assigned. Such tables are incomplete; in checked studies, under half of the missing clones stem from an unresolved V gene, and the remainder is unexplained. Counted in this sample were about 64,000 clones; about 90% of them appeared once. About 5% of the sample is in the top ten clones. The sequencing used CD4+ or CD8+ T cells sorted from blood, collected in a trial of the OX40 agonist ivuxolimab. All receptors come from an adult with an advanced solid tumor such as melanoma, head and neck, liver or kidney cancer.

This chain joins TRBV11-2 and TRBJ2-1, with 12 positions matching TRBD2. V was clipped by 8 bases and J by 4 bases; unmatched bases: 6. This CDR3 has 15 residues. Germline CDR1 SGHAT, CDR2 FQNNGV. The CDR3 DNA reads TGTGCCAGCCGACGGACTAGCGGGACATACAATGAGCAGTTCTTC. Amino acids: CASRRTSGTYNEQFF.

For the CDR3, the DNA is TGTGCCAGCAGCTTAGGGCCGGGTCGCTCTGGAAACACCATATATTTT. It codes for CASSLGPGRSGNTIYF. V gene TRBV7-8 combines with J gene TRBJ1-3; D ambiguous. The germline V and J ends were trimmed by 1 base and 0 bases, with 10 bases remaining between them. Germline V lookup: CDR1 SGHVS, CDR2 FQNEAQ. The CDR3 totals 16 residues.

CDR3 sequence reads: CASSPEFRGLAGVYEQYF. CDR3 in DNA: TGTGCCAGCAGCCCTGAGTTCAGGGGTCTAGCGGGAGTCTACGAGCAGTACTTC. The chain combines TRBV5-6 with TRBJ2-7; 10 nucleotides match TRBD2. This CDR3 is built from 18 residues. The J segment lost 3 bases and the V segment lost 4 bases, leaving 16 bases of the junction unmatched. CDR1 SGHDT and CDR2 YYEEEE come from the germline V gene.

This clone appeared a single time. The chain links TRBV5-4 to TRBJ2-1; 7 nucleotides agree with TRBD1. The J segment lost 2 bases and the V segment lost 2 bases, leaving 4 bases of the junction unmatched. This CDR3 has 15 residues. From germline, CDR1 is SGHNT and CDR2 YYREEE (reference sequence). The CDR3 spells CASSFGTATYNEQFF. CDR3 coding DNA: TGTGCCAGCAGCTTCGGGACAGCGACCTACAATGAGCAGTTCTTC.

This chain uses TRBV2 with TRBJ2-2, with a tentative D call TRBD2 (6 bases). The CDR3 has 14 amino acids. Looked up from germline, CDR1 is SNHLY and CDR2 is FYNNEI. V lost 8 bases and J 1 base, leaving 11 bases between the germline ends. The CDR3 nucleotides read TGTGCCAGCGCGGGGAACAGGAACACCGGGGAGCTGTTTTTT. Protein sequence: CASAGNRNTGELFF.

Turning to this clone: Sequence at one end of the junction differs from germline and may be a read error. The genes are TRBV7-7 and TRBJ2-1, with TRBD2 matching 8 bases. Germline V gives CDR1 SSHAT, CDR2 FNYEAQ (reference sequence). The CDR3 is 15 amino acids. The DNA of the CDR3 is TGTGCTAGCAGCCCAATCGGTGCTAGCGGGCTAGAGCAGTTCTTC. It specifies CASSPIGASGLEQFF. Full variable domain (outside the CDR3, taken from reference TRBV7-7 and TRBJ2-1): GAGVSQSPRYKVTKRGQDVTLRCDPISSHATLYWYQQALGQGPEFLTYFNYEAQPDKSGLPSDRFSAERPEGSISTLTIQRTEQRDSAMYRCASSPIGASGLEQFFGPGTRLTVL.

The chain recombines TRBV2 with TRBJ2-7; no definite D call. The germline V gene has CDR1 SNHLY and CDR2 FYNNEI. This CDR3 contains 11 residues. V lost 3 bases and J lost 2, with 2 bases in between. The CDR3 here is CASSDPYEQYF. The DNA of the CDR3 is TGTGCCAGCAGTGACCCCTACGAGCAGTACTTC. Drawing the rest from reference TRBV2 and TRBJ2-7, the complete variable domain is EPEVTQTPSHQVTQMGQEVILRCVPISNHLYFYWYRQILGQKVEFLVSFYNNEISEKSEIFDDQFSVERPDGSNFTLKIRSTKLEDSAMYFCASSDPYEQYFGPGTRLTVT.

The chain joins TRBV25-1 to TRBJ1-3, with unresolved D. V dropped 3 bases and J dropped 0 bases, with 6 bases sitting between them. The germline V gene has CDR1 MGHDK and CDR2 SYGVNS. There are 14 residues in the CDR3. The DNA of the CDR3 is TGTGCCAGCAGTGATCCACTCTCTGGAAACACCATATATTTT. It codes for CASSDPLSGNTIYF. Using reference TRBV25-1 and TRBJ1-3 for the parts outside the CDR3, the full variable domain is EADIYQTPRYLVIGTGKKITLECSQTMGHDKMYWYQQDPGMELHLIHYSYGVNSTEKGDLSSESTVSRIRTEHFPLTLESARPSHTSQYLCASSDPLSGNTIYFGEGSWLTVV.

The rearrangement uses TRBV5-1 and TRBJ1-1, with TRBD1 as a possible D gene (6 bases). Trimming cost V 4 bases and J 5 bases, with 30 bases left between them. The CDR3 is 19 amino acids. Germline CDR1 is SGHRS and CDR2 is YFSETQ. CDR3 DNA: TGCGCCAGCAGCCTAGGCCAGCAGAGCCATGGGGGGCCGGGAACTGAAGCTTTCTTT. Encoded protein: CASSLGQQSHGGPGTEAFF.

The rearrangement uses TRBV5-1 and TRBJ2-7; 7 nucleotides line up with TRBD1. The CDR3 sequence is 15 residues long. CDR1 and CDR2 from the germline V gene are SGHRS and YFSETQ. Trimming at V came to 7 bases and at J to 1 base, leaving 11 bases not matched to a gene. CDR3 nucleotides: TGCGCCAGCCCCGGTCCGGGACAGACTTCCTACGAGCAGTACTTC. This codes for CASPGPGQTSYEQYF.

The chain recombines TRBV5-4 with TRBJ2-7; TRBD2 matches at 8 bases. J was trimmed by 1 base and V by 4 bases; bases with no gene match: 7. CDR1 is SGHNT and CDR2 is YYREEE in the germline V gene (reference sequence). The CDR3 is 15 amino acids. DNA for the CDR3: TGTGCCAGCAGCACCCTGGGACTAGGATCCTACGAGCAGTACTTC. Residues: CASSTLGLGSYEQYF.

The chain combines TRBV5-4 with TRBJ2-7, with D possibly matching TRBD1 (5 bases). Germline lookup yields CDR1 SGHNT and CDR2 YYREEE (reference sequence). V dropped 9 bases and J dropped 3 bases, with 22 bases sitting between them. This CDR3 is built from 15 residues. This CDR3 reads CATKGMRGQVYEQYF. CDR3 DNA sequence: TGTGCCACCAAAGGCATGCGAGGACAAGTCTACGAGCAGTACTTC.